These T cell receptor beta chains were read from a single sample in a study of identifying expanded T cells in peripheral blood. Libraries were prepared by immunoSEQ multiplex PCR; TCRdb keeps only in-frame clonotypes and omits some of them. The sample lists tens of thousands of clones, roughly 84% seen once, with roughly a fifth in the top ten. The sample consisted of blood. These receptors came from a person aged 18 to 75 in good health. The CDR3 runs from the conserved cysteine through the conserved F or W. The order of the fields is J gene, D gene, clone size, V gene, CDR3 DNA, CDR3 protein. D genes are given only for firm matches. Clone sizes are given selectively: once, few, many, or a class where the clone is expanded.

J: TRBJ2-1
D: TRBD2
size: few
V: TRBV6-4
DNA: TGTGCCAGCAGCCTTAGCGGGAGCGCCTACAATGAGCAGTTCTTC
CDR3: CASSLSGSAYNEQFF

J: TRBJ1-1
D: TRBD1
size: NA
V: TRBV4-3
DNA: TGCGCCAGCAGGACATACCCGGGACAGGGGAACACTGAAGCTTTCTTT
CDR3: CASRTYPGQGNTEAFF

J: TRBJ1-1
D: TRBD1
size: once
V: TRBV29-1
DNA: TGCAGCGCGTTCGCAGGGGGCGCGGGTGAAGCTTTCTTT
CDR3: CSAFAGGAGEAFF

J: TRBJ1-2
D: NA
size: NA
V: TRBV29-1
DNA: TGCTCCGGACCTTACGAGGACTATGGCTACACCTTC
CDR3: CSGPYEDYGYTF

J: TRBJ2-5
D: TRBD2
size: NA
V: TRBV9
DNA: TGTGCCAGCAGTGAGATGGAGGGCGGGAGGGCAGAGACCCAGTACTTC
CDR3: CASSEMEGGRAETQYF

J: TRBJ2-1
D: TRBD1
size: NA
V: TRBV25-1
DNA: TGTGCCAGCAGCCCGGACAGGTCTGGGGGCAATGAGCAGTTCTTC
CDR3: CASSPDRSGGNEQFF

J: TRBJ1-2
D: NA
size: NA
V: TRBV4-3
DNA: TGCGCCAGCAGCCCCTACTCAGGGGATGGCTATGGCTACACCTTC
CDR3: CASSPYSGDGYGYTF

J: TRBJ2-3
D: TRBD2
size: NA
V: TRBV4-2
DNA: TGTGCCAGCAGCCAAGAGCCGGGACTAGCGGGAGGGAGCACAGATACGCAGTATTTT
CDR3: CASSQEPGLAGGSTDTQYF

J: TRBJ1-2
D: NA
size: NA
V: TRBV20-1
DNA: TGCAGTGCTAGGTTTAGTGGCTACACCTTC
CDR3: CSARFSGYTF

J: TRBJ2-1
D: NA
size: NA
V: TRBV20-1
DNA: TGCAGTGCGAACCTTCACAATGAGCAGTTCTTC
CDR3: CSANLHNEQFF

J: TRBJ2-7
D: TRBD1
size: NA
V: TRBV5-4
DNA: TGTGCCAGCAGCTCCACAGGGGGAGCCTACGAGCAGTACTTC
CDR3: CASSSTGGAYEQYF

J: TRBJ1-3
D: NA
size: NA
V: TRBV6-4
DNA: TGTGCCAGCAGTGGACAGAGCTCTGGAAACACCATATATTTT
CDR3: CASSGQSSGNTIYF

J: TRBJ2-1
D: TRBD2
size: NA
V: TRBV19
DNA: TGTGCCAGTAGTATCCCGAGGACTAGTTGGGGCAATGAGCAGTTCTTC
CDR3: CASSIPRTSWGNEQFF

J: TRBJ1-2
D: NA
size: NA
V: TRBV7-2
DNA: TGTGCCAGCAGCTTAGAGTTCCGGGGCTACACCTTC
CDR3: CASSLEFRGYTF

J: TRBJ2-5
D: TRBD1
size: NA
V: TRBV2
DNA: TGTGCCAGCAGGGGACAGGGGGTCGAGACCCAGTACTTC
CDR3: CASRGQGVETQYF